A selection of T cell receptor beta chains follows, all from one sample in a study of OX40 agonist ivuxolimab in advanced cancers. Sequenced by immunoSEQ multiplex PCR; TCRdb stores in-frame clones only, minus some. The data show more than 100,000 clones, 90% seen once. The starting material was CD4+ or CD8+ T cells sorted from blood, obtained in a trial of the OX40 agonist ivuxolimab. Receptors originate from an adult with an advanced solid tumor such as melanoma, head and neck, liver or kidney cancer. The conserved cysteine and the conserved F or W are not part of the CDR3 here. The D gene is left open where the match is weak. Size tells how often a clone was seen (once, few, many) or the class of an expanded clone, and some rows leave it out.

CDR3aa: ASSSPGGDQPQH
d_gene: -
abundance: -
j_gene: TRBJ1-5
v_gene: TRBV6-6

CDR3aa: ASRWGQIAGANVLT
d_gene: -
abundance: -
j_gene: TRBJ2-6
v_gene: TRBV5-8

CDR3aa: ASSPRTSLNTGELF
d_gene: TRBD2
abundance: -
j_gene: TRBJ2-2
v_gene: TRBV7-3

CDR3aa: ASSLGPTGNSPLH
d_gene: -
abundance: -
j_gene: TRBJ1-6
v_gene: TRBV5-1

CDR3aa: ASSALDQGQEAF
d_gene: TRBD1
abundance: -
j_gene: TRBJ1-1
v_gene: TRBV9

CDR3aa: ASSVLRAGYNEQF
d_gene: -
abundance: -
j_gene: TRBJ2-1
v_gene: TRBV6-4

CDR3aa: ASSPAGTSGYEQY
d_gene: -
abundance: -
j_gene: TRBJ2-7
v_gene: TRBV5-5

CDR3aa: ASSLTSSLAYNEQF
d_gene: -
abundance: -
j_gene: TRBJ2-1
v_gene: TRBV7-3

CDR3aa: ASGGQGVDTQY
d_gene: TRBD1
abundance: -
j_gene: TRBJ2-3
v_gene: TRBV10-2

CDR3aa: ASSSGTGATDTQY
d_gene: TRBD1
abundance: -
j_gene: TRBJ2-3
v_gene: TRBV7-9

CDR3aa: AISRTDSNYGYT
d_gene: -
abundance: -
j_gene: TRBJ1-2
v_gene: TRBV10-3

CDR3aa: ASSLGRTGGGVRTEAF
d_gene: TRBD1
abundance: -
j_gene: TRBJ1-1
v_gene: TRBV19

CDR3aa: ASSFPGNTEAF
d_gene: -
abundance: once
j_gene: TRBJ1-1
v_gene: TRBV28

CDR3aa: ASCLGGLVIEQY
d_gene: -
abundance: -
j_gene: TRBJ2-7
v_gene: TRBV6-1

CDR3aa: ASQDSHSNQPQH
d_gene: -
abundance: -
j_gene: TRBJ1-5
v_gene: TRBV2

CDR3aa: ASSLLLVVNTEAF
d_gene: -
abundance: -
j_gene: TRBJ1-1
v_gene: TRBV7-9

CDR3aa: ASSLKGQVTDTQY
d_gene: TRBD1
abundance: -
j_gene: TRBJ2-3
v_gene: TRBV7-8

CDR3aa: ASSGWASLNTEAF
d_gene: -
abundance: -
j_gene: TRBJ1-1
v_gene: TRBV2

CDR3aa: ASSPGTGANSPLH
d_gene: TRBD1
abundance: -
j_gene: TRBJ1-6
v_gene: TRBV28

CDR3aa: ATSSGQAFSGNTIY
d_gene: TRBD1
abundance: -
j_gene: TRBJ1-3
v_gene: TRBV15

CDR3aa: ARSSNRVYEQY
d_gene: -
abundance: -
j_gene: TRBJ2-7
v_gene: TRBV7-5

CDR3aa: ASSLETSGYEQY
d_gene: TRBD2
abundance: -
j_gene: TRBJ2-7
v_gene: TRBV7-2

CDR3aa: ASSSLQGGNQPQH
d_gene: -
abundance: -
j_gene: TRBJ1-5
v_gene: TRBV6-5

CDR3aa: ASSVGAIAGGFEKLF
d_gene: TRBD1
abundance: -
j_gene: TRBJ1-4
v_gene: TRBV9

CDR3aa: ASSEQGPSTDTQY
d_gene: -
abundance: -
j_gene: TRBJ2-3
v_gene: TRBV2

CDR3aa: AITQPGQGQPQH
d_gene: TRBD1
abundance: -
j_gene: TRBJ1-5
v_gene: TRBV6-1

CDR3aa: ASSINHSPGNTIY
d_gene: -
abundance: -
j_gene: TRBJ1-3
v_gene: TRBV19

CDR3aa: ASSERGLEQY
d_gene: -
abundance: -
j_gene: TRBJ2-7
v_gene: TRBV6-1

CDR3aa: ASSLSFNAGELF
d_gene: -
abundance: -
j_gene: TRBJ2-2
v_gene: TRBV27

CDR3aa: ASSLSGLASDEQF
d_gene: TRBD2
abundance: -
j_gene: TRBJ2-1
v_gene: TRBV5-4

CDR3aa: ASSLGAGTAKGYT
d_gene: TRBD1
abundance: -
j_gene: TRBJ1-2
v_gene: TRBV11-2

CDR3aa: ASSVADANTGELF
d_gene: -
abundance: -
j_gene: TRBJ2-2
v_gene: TRBV10-2

CDR3aa: ASSVDHFPYEQY
d_gene: -
abundance: once
j_gene: TRBJ2-7
v_gene: TRBV9

CDR3aa: SVDGSRQGRQETQY
d_gene: TRBD1
abundance: -
j_gene: TRBJ2-5
v_gene: TRBV29-1

CDR3aa: ASSLNSEAF
d_gene: -
abundance: -
j_gene: TRBJ1-1
v_gene: TRBV5-1

CDR3aa: ASSPGTSKETQY
d_gene: TRBD2
abundance: -
j_gene: TRBJ2-5
v_gene: TRBV5-1

CDR3aa: ASGMMGEQY
d_gene: -
abundance: -
j_gene: TRBJ2-7
v_gene: TRBV5-4

CDR3aa: ASSGIGTGITEAF
d_gene: TRBD1
abundance: -
j_gene: TRBJ1-1
v_gene: TRBV9

CDR3aa: ASSLVGPAGFPPYEQY
d_gene: -
abundance: -
j_gene: TRBJ2-7
v_gene: TRBV5-6

CDR3aa: ASSLKRSGTFNEQF
d_gene: -
abundance: -
j_gene: TRBJ2-1
v_gene: TRBV5-4